Following are 15 T cell receptor beta chains from one sample sequenced in a study of blood T cells in healthy people across ages. The second PCR ran roughly 7 to 12 cycles with a sample-barcoded 5' primer and J-beta primers. One entry per CDR3 protein, called by TCRdb with MiXCR from the 5' RACE reads. The sample yields 650,000 to 1,000,000 distinct CDR3 sequences, roughly 40% seen once. Sequencing input: blood. All receptors derive from a man aged 18 to 30 in good health.

This clonotype was detected a few times. CDR3 sequence (DNA): TGCAGCGTTTCGTGGCAGAAAGAGACCCAGTACTTC. As protein: CSVSWQKETQYF. The rearrangement uses TRBV29-1 and TRBJ2-5; D is undetermined. CDR1 and CDR2 (germline): SQVTM, ANQGSEA. With 5 bases removed from V and 3 bases from J, the gap between germline ends came to 10 bases. The CDR3 sequence is 12 residues long.

The rearrangement links TRBV7-9 to TRBJ2-3; perhaps TRBD1 as D (5 bases). V was cut by 1 base and J by 3 bases, with 11 bases left in between. Germline CDR1 is SEHNR and CDR2 is FQNEAQ (reference sequence). The CDR3 totals 15 residues. For the CDR3, the DNA is TGTGCCAGCAGCTTAGATCTGACAGAAACAGATACGCAGTATTTT. Residues: CASSLDLTETDTQYF.

V is TRBV5-5 and J is TRBJ2-5, with D maybe TRBD2 (5 bases). The closer fit of TRBJ2-3 to the DNA end suggests the J call may be wrong. CDR3 length: 12 amino acids. Germline V lookup: CDR1 SGHKS, CDR2 YYEKEE (reference sequence). The CDR3 DNA is TGTGCCAGCAGCTTGGGTGGAGGTACGCAGTATTTT. Translating gives CASSLGGGTQYF.

The table lists this clonotype with a few counts. This sequence joins TRBV5-1 and TRBJ2-7, with 9 nucleotides matching TRBD2. From germline, CDR1 is SGHRS and CDR2 YFSETQ. The V gene end was trimmed by 3 bases and the J gene end by 4 bases; junction bases not matched to a gene: 11. The CDR3 covers 16 residues. CDR3 residues: CASSSLAGLAGYEQYF. CDR3 sequence (DNA): TGCGCCAGCAGCTCCCTTGCGGGACTAGCTGGTTACGAGCAGTACTTC.

In this sample, this clonotype turned up a few times. The J gene is TRBJ2-4, the V gene TRBV6-6; D unclear. The CDR3 runs to 15 residues. V dropped 4 bases and J dropped 0 bases, with 10 bases sitting between them. CDR1 MNHNY and CDR2 SVGAGI come from the germline V gene (reference sequence). The CDR3 nucleotides are TGTGCCAGCAGTTCCAAGACACTAGCCAAAAACATTCAGTACTTC. Translated, it gives CASSSKTLAKNIQYF.

The gene calls are TRBV27 and TRBJ1-1; D gene ambiguous. The CDR3 contains 13 residues. Germline V gene sequence: CDR1 MNHEY, CDR2 SMNVEV (reference sequence). The ends were cut back, 1 base at V and 10 bases at J, with 13 bases in the middle. The DNA for the CDR3 is TGTGCCAGCAGTTTATACCCGGGTTTGGTAGCTTTCTTT. Protein sequence: CASSLYPGLVAFF.

The sample holds a few counts of this clonotype. The chain employs TRBV5-1 and TRBJ1-5; TRBD1 matches at 9 bases. Germline CDR1 and CDR2: SGHRS and YFSETQ. The CDR3 sequence is 14 residues long. J lost 5 bases, V lost 4 bases, and 4 bases had no gene match. The CDR3 is CASSATGGDQPQHF. The CDR3 nucleotides are TGCGCCAGCAGCGCGACAGGGGGAGATCAGCCCCAGCATTTT. Filled out from reference TRBV5-1 and TRBJ1-5, the complete variable domain reads KAGVTQTPRYLIKTRGQQVTLSCSPISGHRSVSWYQQTPGQGLQFLFEYFSETQRNKGNFPGRFSGRQFSNSRSEMNVSTLELGDSALYLCASSATGGDQPQHFGDGTRLSIL.

This clonotype was observed a handful of times. This rearrangement joins TRBV12-3 or TRBV12-4 to TRBJ2-2; maybe TRBD1 (6 bases). The V end was cut by 5 bases, the J end by 4 bases, with 17 bases between. The CDR3 loop spans 16 amino acids. The CDR3 sequence: CASSPHTGPGTGELFF. CDR3 in DNA: TGTGCCAGCAGTCCCCACACAGGGCCCGGCACCGGGGAGCTGTTTTTT.

This clonotype was counted many times. The gene calls are TRBV25-1 and TRBJ1-2, with a possible D match to TRBD1 (5 bases). CDR1 MGHDK and CDR2 SYGVNS come from the germline V gene. CDR3 size: 12 residues. Trimming removed 4 bases at V and 7 bases at J, with 10 bases between. CDR3 bases: TGTGCCAGCAGTGTGTCGGGGCTTGGCTACACCTTC. Protein sequence: CASSVSGLGYTF.

The CDR3 nucleotides read TGTGCCAGCAGTTTAAAGGCCACAGGGTATCCCGAGCAGTACTTC. Translated, it gives CASSLKATGYPEQYF. This rearrangement joins TRBV27 to TRBJ2-7; the D gene is possibly TRBD1 (6 bases). This CDR3 has 15 amino acids. Germline V gene lookup returns CDR1 MNHEY and CDR2 SMNVEV (reference sequence). Trimming left V 2 bases short and J 6 bases short, with 17 bases between.

The chain links TRBV20-1 to TRBJ2-2, with 10 bases that match TRBD1. CDR1 is DFQATT and CDR2 is SNEGSKA in the germline V gene (reference sequence). The junction had 1 base not matched to a gene; V was cut back by 6 bases and J by 0 bases. CDR3 length: 14 residues. The CDR3 nucleotides read TGCAGTGCCGGACAGGGGGCGAACACCGGGGAGCTGTTTTTT. Residues: CSAGQGANTGELFF.

This clonotype was observed many times. The rearrangement uses TRBV6-5 and TRBJ1-2; 7 bases agree with TRBD1. The CDR3 consists of 14 residues. Germline trimming cut 2 bases from V and 4 bases from J; bases unmatched to any gene: 4. CDR1 and CDR2 (germline): MNHEY, SVGAGI. CDR3 in DNA: TGTGCCAGCAGTTACGACAGGGATTTCTATGGCTACACCTTC. This encodes CASSYDRDFYGYTF.

CDR3: CASTSRQEHEQYF. The CDR3 coding sequence is TGTGCCAGCACCTCTAGACAGGAACACGAGCAGTACTTC. V gene TRBV7-2 combines with J gene TRBJ2-5; D is possibly TRBD1 (6 bases). The J call could be wrong; TRBJ2-7 is a better fit for the DNA end. Germline values: CDR1 SGHTA, CDR2 FQGNSA. This CDR3 is 13 amino acids long.

The CDR3 DNA reads TGTGCCAGCAGGCAGCGGCGCGGACGAGACTATGGCTACACCTTC. It translates to CASRQRRGRDYGYTF. The J gene is TRBJ1-2, the V gene TRBV12-3 or TRBV12-4, with unresolved D. The CDR3 loop spans 15 amino acids. The V end was cut by 6 bases, the J end by 3 bases, with 17 bases between.

Many counts were recorded for this clonotype. The rearrangement links TRBV7-9 to TRBJ1-2; D is perhaps TRBD1 (5 bases). The CDR3 totals 15 residues. Trimming left V 5 bases short and J 7 bases short, with 20 bases between. CDR1 is SEHNR and CDR2 is FQNEAQ in the germline V gene (reference sequence). CDR3: CASSVVLAGSGGYTF. Written as DNA, the CDR3 is TGTGCCAGCAGCGTGGTACTGGCAGGGTCGGGTGGCTACACCTTC.